The 29 T cell receptor beta chains presented below share a single source sample, sequenced in a study of OX40 agonist ivuxolimab in advanced cancers. Generated by immunoSEQ multiplex PCR, the TCRdb table keeps only in-frame clones and is missing some. The repertoire includes roughly 150,000 clones, 94% of them detected once, and about 0.33% sits in the top ten. The source was CD4+ or CD8+ T cells sorted from blood, collected in a trial of the OX40 agonist ivuxolimab. All receptors come from an adult with an advanced solid tumor such as melanoma, head and neck, liver or kidney cancer.

The chain recombines TRBV6-1 with TRBJ1-1, with a possible D match to TRBD1 (5 bases). The CDR3 runs 16 residues. Germline CDR1 is MNHNS and CDR2 is SASEGT. Trimming took off 0 bases at V and 4 bases at J, with 15 bases between the two ends. The CDR3: CASSEAGWGGGTEAFF. The DNA of the CDR3 is TGTGCCAGCAGTGAAGCGGGGTGGGGTGGGGGCACTGAAGCTTTCTTT.

The chain combines TRBV7-9 with TRBJ2-7; 8 nucleotides line up with TRBD2. Trimming cost V 5 bases and J 2 bases; bases outside gene matches: 11. The germline CDR1 and CDR2 sequences are SEHNR and FQNEAQ (reference sequence). CDR3 length: 16 residues. The CDR3 region has the DNA TGTGCCAGCAGCCCGGGGGGGGGTGCGGAGGCCTACGAGCAGTACTTC. Translated, it gives CASSPGGGAEAYEQYF.

The chain combines TRBV5-1 with TRBJ1-6, with no clear D. CDR3 size: 14 residues. From germline, CDR1 is SGHRS and CDR2 YFSETQ. The V gene lost 0 bases and the J gene lost 6 bases, with 7 bases spanning the gap. Here the CDR3 DNA reads TGCGCCAGCAGCTTGGACAGTGGTAATTCACCCCTCCACTTT. This gives the protein CASSLDSGNSPLHF.

The chain uses TRBV6-1 and TRBJ1-1, with D possibly TRBD1 on 6 matching bases. V was clipped by 6 bases and J by 1 base, with 12 bases between them. This CDR3 region has 14 residues. In germline, CDR1 is MNHNS, CDR2 SASEGT. The CDR3 coding sequence is TGTGCCAGCAGAGCAGGGGACCGGAACACTGAAGCTTTCTTT. Its translation is CASRAGDRNTEAFF.

This clone was counted between two and nine times. The chain couples TRBV6-5 to TRBJ1-1; D is unclear. Germline lookup yields CDR1 MNHEY and CDR2 SVGAGI. This CDR3 has 15 residues. V was shortened by 2 bases and J by 7 bases, with 17 bases between the two germline ends. CDR3 coding DNA: TGTGCCAGCAGTTACCGCGGACGGATTAAGGGTGAAGCTTTCTTT. Residues: CASSYRGRIKGEAFF.

The chain carries TRBV5-1 and TRBJ2-3, with no clear D. This CDR3 comprises 15 residues. The germline V and J ends were trimmed by 0 bases and 0 bases, with 8 bases remaining between them. Germline CDR1 reads SGHRS; CDR2 reads YFSETQ. CDR3 residues: CASSLEAPSTDTQYF. CDR3 bases: TGCGCCAGCAGCTTGGAGGCCCCAAGCACAGATACGCAGTATTTT.

This clone has only one observation. A read error may account for a junction end that differs from germline. This chain uses TRBV11-2 with TRBJ1-2, with D unresolved. Germline lookup yields CDR1 SGHAT and CDR2 FQNNGV. The CDR3 contains 12 residues. The CDR3: CASSLGATQPQF. DNA of the CDR3: TGTGCCAGCAGCTTAGGGGCGACACAGCCCCAATTC.

The J gene is TRBJ1-1, the V gene TRBV10-1, with 8 bases fitting TRBD1. CDR1 and CDR2 (germline): WNHNN, SYGVQD (reference sequence). V shed 3 bases, J shed 4 bases, and the junction held 7 bases outside the gene matches. The CDR3 has 15 residues. This chain's CDR3 is CASSDFRGRSTEAFF. The CDR3 coding sequence is TGCGCCAGCAGTGATTTCAGGGGGCGAAGCACTGAAGCTTTCTTT.

V and J are TRBV9 and TRBJ2-5; 7 positions agree with TRBD1. The J segment lost 8 bases and the V segment lost 0 bases, leaving 16 bases of the junction unmatched. This CDR3 comprises 17 residues. CDR1 and CDR2 from the germline V gene are SGDLS and YYNGEE. In nucleotides, the CDR3 is TGTGCCAGCAGCGTAGGACAGGGTCTCTCGGTTGGAGGAACCCAGTACTTC. Translation: CASSVGQGLSVGGTQYF. Full variable domain (missing parts from reference TRBV9 and TRBJ2-5): DSGVTQTPKHLITATGQRVTLRCSPRSGDLSVYWYQQSLDQGLQFLIQYYNGEERAKGNILERFSAQQFPDLHSELNLSSLELGDSALYFCASSVGQGLSVGGTQYFGPGTRLLVL.

The CDR3 nucleotides are TGTGCCAGCAGTTACGGACGGTTGAACACTGAAGCTTTCTTT. This sequence encodes CASSYGRLNTEAFF. J is TRBJ1-1 and V is TRBV6-7; no clear D gene. TRBV6-7 is classed as an ORF, of uncertain function. CDR3 length: 14 amino acids. The V end was cut by 2 bases, the J end by 0 bases, with 7 bases between.

The table lists this clone with a count of one. The V call is TRBV18, the J call TRBJ1-2; D not resolved. This CDR3 contains 14 residues. V shed 6 bases and J shed 4 bases, with 15 bases lying between them. Germline V gene sequence: CDR1 KGHSH, CDR2 LQKENI. The CDR3 sequence is CASSPGVTGYGYTF. CDR3 nucleotide sequence: TGTGCCAGCTCCCCCGGGGTCACGGGCTATGGCTACACCTTC.

J is TRBJ2-7 and V is TRBV7-9; 8 bases align to TRBD1. The CDR3 length is 19 residues. The trim removed 1 base at V and 2 bases at J, leaving 16 bases unmatched. Germline V CDR1 and CDR2: SEHNR, FQNEAQ (reference sequence). CDR3 loop: CASSLEYGGGRGPTYEQYF. Written as DNA, the CDR3 is TGTGCCAGCAGCTTAGAATACGGAGGCGGCAGGGGGCCGACCTACGAGCAGTACTTC.

The rearrangement links TRBV5-8 to TRBJ2-3, with a tentative D call TRBD1 (5 bases). The V end lost 0 bases, the J end lost 4 bases, and 6 bases lay between the germline ends. Germline V gene lookup returns CDR1 SGHTS and CDR2 YDEGEE. The CDR3 length is 13 residues. This CDR3 reads CASSLVGADTQYF. CDR3 DNA: TGTGCCAGCAGCTTGGTAGGGGCAGATACGCAGTATTTT. The variable domain in full, completed from reference TRBV5-8 and TRBJ2-3, reads EAGVTQSPTHLIKTRGQQATLRCSPISGHTSVYWYQQALGLGLQFLLWYDEGEERNRGNFPPRFSGRQFPNYSSELNVNALELEDSALYLCASSLVGADTQYFGPGTRLTVL.

The rearrangement links TRBV14 to TRBJ2-3; TRBD2 aligns across 10 bases. Germline lookup yields CDR1 SGHDN and CDR2 FVKESK. The CDR3 has 18 residues. V gave up 2 bases and J gave up 6 bases; unmatched junction bases: 14. The CDR3 DNA reads as TGTGCCAGCAGCCAAACCCGACAGGCTAGCGGGAGTTTGGATACGCAGTATTTT. This codes for CASSQTRQASGSLDTQYF.

The chain couples TRBV29-1 to TRBJ2-1, with D perhaps TRBD1 (5 bases). The CDR3 spans 14 residues. From germline, CDR1 is SQVTM and CDR2 ANQGSEA. Trimming left V 4 bases short and J 0 bases short, with 10 bases between. CDR3 amino acids: CSVGNRNSYNEQFF. DNA of the CDR3: TGCAGCGTTGGTAACAGGAACTCCTACAATGAGCAGTTCTTC.

The chain links TRBV28 to TRBJ1-2, with D uncertain. V gave up 8 bases and J gave up 1 base, with 5 bases separating them. Germline CDR1 is MDHEN and CDR2 is SYDVKM. This CDR3 has 11 residues. Here the CDR3 DNA reads TGTGCCAGCTGGGTTAACTATGGCTACACCTTC. Residues: CASWVNYGYTF.

The rearrangement uses TRBV5-1 and TRBJ2-1; D unclear. V was shortened by 4 bases and J by 4 bases, with 9 bases between the two germline ends. Germline CDR1 and CDR2: SGHRS and YFSETQ. This CDR3 region has 13 residues. This chain's CDR3 is CASSPAEYNEQFF. The CDR3, as DNA: TGCGCCAGCAGCCCGGCCGAGTACAATGAGCAGTTCTTC.

The rearrangement joins TRBV7-2 to TRBJ2-2; no clear D gene. The germline V and J ends were trimmed by 5 bases and 6 bases, with 13 bases remaining between them. CDR3 length: 14 amino acids. In germline, CDR1 is SGHTA, CDR2 FQGNSA. The CDR3 coding sequence is TGTGCCAGCAGCACCAGTACTATCCCCGGGGAGCTGTTTTTT. It translates to CASSTSTIPGELFF.

CDR3 coding DNA: TGTGCCAGCACCCGCTCCGGGACAGGGAGTCAGCCCCAGCATTTT. Protein sequence: CASTRSGTGSQPQHF. The chain is built from TRBV5-6 and TRBJ1-5; 9 bases map to TRBD1. The CDR3 is 15 amino acids. V gave up 6 bases and J gave up 6 bases; unmatched junction bases: 10. The V gene's germline CDR1 is SGHDT and CDR2 YYEEEE.

A single count supports this clone. The chain joins TRBV28 to TRBJ2-3; perhaps TRBD2 as D (6 bases). There are 16 residues in the CDR3. V was clipped by 5 bases and J by 2 bases, with 17 bases between them. Germline V gene data show CDR1 as MDHEN and CDR2 as SYDVKM. The CDR3 is CASSPGLLHFTDTQYF. In nucleotides, the CDR3 is TGTGCCAGCAGTCCCGGACTACTCCACTTCACAGATACGCAGTATTTT.

The rearrangement joins TRBV19 to TRBJ1-1; D possibly corresponds to TRBD1 (5 bases). This CDR3 has 14 residues. CDR1 is LNHDA, CDR2 SQIVND, per germline (reference sequence). Trimming removed 7 bases from V and 1 base from J, with 13 bases in between. The CDR3 loop reads CASTPTASNTEAFF. The CDR3 DNA follows: TGTGCCAGTACTCCGACAGCCTCGAACACTGAAGCTTTCTTT.

The chain joins TRBV7-2 to TRBJ2-5, with 8 nucleotides matching TRBD1. The CDR3 spans 13 residues. With 5 bases clipped from V and 2 bases from J, the junction kept 1 base outside the gene matches. From germline, CDR1 is SGHTA and CDR2 FQGNSA. CDR3 region: CASSRDRQETQYF. The CDR3 region has the DNA TGTGCCAGCAGCCGGGACAGGCAAGAGACCCAGTACTTC.

This chain joins TRBV28 and TRBJ2-3; D may be TRBD1 or TRBD2 (5 bases each). Looked up from germline, CDR1 is MDHEN and CDR2 is SYDVKM. CDR3 size: 14 residues. Trimming took 10 bases from V and 10 from J, leaving 24 bases between them. The CDR3 here is CATLRGSREGPQYF. As DNA, the CDR3 is TGTGCCACCTTGAGGGGATCAAGAGAAGGCCCGCAGTATTTT. Combining the CDR3 with reference TRBV28 and TRBJ2-3 gives the whole variable domain DVKVTQSSRYLVKRTGEKVFLECVQDMDHENMFWYRQDPGLGLRLIYFSYDVKMKEKGDIPEGYSVSREKKERFSLILESASTNQTSMYLCATLRGSREGPQYFGPGTRLTVL.

The J gene is TRBJ1-4, the V gene TRBV5-6, with 10 bases matching TRBD1. V trimming: 3 bases; J trimming: 11 bases; junction bases outside the gene matches: 10. The CDR3 is 15 amino acids. From germline, CDR1 is SGHDT and CDR2 YYEEEE. CDR3 loop: CASSSTGTGALKLFF. CDR3 nucleotides: TGTGCCAGCAGCTCCACCGGGACAGGGGCCCTCAAACTGTTTTTT.

The rearrangement joins TRBV5-4 to TRBJ1-6; TRBD1 might be the D (5 bases). Germline CDR1 is SGHNT and CDR2 is YYREEE (reference sequence). Between the trimmed V and J ends, which lost 3 bases and 9 bases, there was a span of 16 bases. There are 15 residues in the CDR3. The CDR3, as DNA: TGTGCCAGCAGCTCACCGGGACCGGCCTCTTCACCCCTCCACTTT. It is translated as CASSSPGPASSPLHF.

V gene TRBV5-1 combines with J gene TRBJ1-1; TRBD1 matches 9 bases. The CDR3 consists of 15 residues. The V gene end was trimmed by 2 bases and the J gene end by 0 bases; junction bases not matched to a gene: 2. The germline CDR1 and CDR2 sequences are SGHRS and YFSETQ. The CDR3 spells CASSLGQGLNTEAFF. As DNA, the CDR3 is TGCGCCAGCAGCTTAGGACAGGGGTTGAACACTGAAGCTTTCTTT.

This chain uses TRBV27 with TRBJ1-1; the match to TRBD1 covers 7 bases. Germline CDR1 and CDR2: MNHEY and SMNVEV (reference sequence). The ends lost 0 bases at V and 6 bases at J; junction bases unmatched: 16. The CDR3 loop spans 18 amino acids. CDR3 residues: CASSLSKGDSLSWSEAFF. The CDR3 DNA is TGTGCCAGCAGTTTATCGAAAGGGGACAGCCTGAGTTGGTCTGAAGCTTTCTTT.

J is TRBJ2-1 and V is TRBV9; possibly TRBD1 for D (6 bases). Per the germline V gene, CDR1 is SGDLS and CDR2 is YYNGEE. V was shortened by 4 bases and J by 10 bases, with 21 bases between the two germline ends. The CDR3 spans 15 residues. CDR3 nucleotide sequence: TGTGCCAGCAGCCTGCGGACAGATGGGGCGACGGAGCAGTTCTTC. Protein: CASSLRTDGATEQFF. The complete variable domain, with remaining parts taken from reference TRBV9 and TRBJ2-1, reads DSGVTQTPKHLITATGQRVTLRCSPRSGDLSVYWYQQSLDQGLQFLIQYYNGEERAKGNILERFSAQQFPDLHSELNLSSLELGDSALYFCASSLRTDGATEQFFGPGTRLTVL.

In its sample, this clone was seen once. The chain carries TRBV6-1 and TRBJ2-3; TRBD1 is a possible D gene (6 bases). The germline V gene has CDR1 MNHNS and CDR2 SASEGT. The CDR3 contains 16 residues. The V gene lost 4 bases and the J gene lost 2 bases, with 16 bases spanning the gap. In nucleotides, the CDR3 is TGTGCCAGCAGTGTTTCCGGGACACCCAACACAGATACGCAGTATTTT. Residues: CASSVSGTPNTDTQYF.